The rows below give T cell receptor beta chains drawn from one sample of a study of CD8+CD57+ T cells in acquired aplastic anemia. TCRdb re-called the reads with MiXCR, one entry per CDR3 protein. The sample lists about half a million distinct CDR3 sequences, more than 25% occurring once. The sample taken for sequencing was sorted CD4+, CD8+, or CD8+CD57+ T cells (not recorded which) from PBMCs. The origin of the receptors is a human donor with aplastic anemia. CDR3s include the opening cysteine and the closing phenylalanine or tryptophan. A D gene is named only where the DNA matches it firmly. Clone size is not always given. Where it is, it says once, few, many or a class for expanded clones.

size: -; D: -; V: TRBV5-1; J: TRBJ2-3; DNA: TGCGCCAGCAGCTTGGAGGGTTCAGATACGCAGTATTTT; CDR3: CASSLEGSDTQYF
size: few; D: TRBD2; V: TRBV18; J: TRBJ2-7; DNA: TGTGCCAGCTCCCCGATCCCCACCGGAGTAGCGGGATACGAGCAGTACTTC; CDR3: CASSPIPTGVAGYEQYF
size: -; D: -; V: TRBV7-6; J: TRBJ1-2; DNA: TGTGCCAGCAGCGTACGCTACGGAGATACGCAGTATGGCTACACCTTC; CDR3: CASSVRYGDTQYGYTF
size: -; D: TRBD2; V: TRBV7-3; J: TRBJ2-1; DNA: TGTGCCAGCGGACTAGCGGGAGGGACAGAGCAGTTCTTC; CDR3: CASGLAGGTEQFF
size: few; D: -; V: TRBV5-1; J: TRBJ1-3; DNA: TGCGCCAGCAGCTTAGGGTCTTCTCGCTCTGGAAACACCATATATTTT; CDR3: CASSLGSSRSGNTIYF
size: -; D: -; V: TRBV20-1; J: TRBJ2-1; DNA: TGCAGTGCTAGAAGGGGATTCGGAAATGAGCAGTTCTTC; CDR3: CSARRGFGNEQFF
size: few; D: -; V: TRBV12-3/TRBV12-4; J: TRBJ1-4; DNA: TGTGCCAGCAGTTTACACGGTAGGGGGTTCGAAAAACTGTTTTTT; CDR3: CASSLHGRGFEKLFF
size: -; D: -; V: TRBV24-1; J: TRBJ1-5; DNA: TGTGCCACCAGTGATGCCCCGGGGCAGCCCCAGCATTTT; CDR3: CATSDAPGQPQHF
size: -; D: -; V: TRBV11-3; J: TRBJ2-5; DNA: TGTGCCAGCAGCCCTAACGCCCCTCCAGAGACCCAGTACTTC; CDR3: CASSPNAPPETQYF
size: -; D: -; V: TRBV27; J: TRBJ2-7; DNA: TGTGCCAGCAGGGGGACTTCGAATAGGCTCTACGAGCAGTACTTC; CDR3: CASRGTSNRLYEQYF
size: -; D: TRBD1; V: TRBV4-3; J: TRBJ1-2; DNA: TGCGCCAGCAGCCAAGCCGCGACAGGGGTAGTCTATGGCTACACCTTC; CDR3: CASSQAATGVVYGYTF
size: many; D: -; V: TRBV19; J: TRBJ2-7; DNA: TGTGCCAGTAGTATAGAGGCCACAGCCATCTCCTACGAGCAGTACTTC; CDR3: CASSIEATAISYEQYF
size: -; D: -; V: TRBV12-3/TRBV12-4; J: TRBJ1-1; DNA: TGTGCCAGCAGTCTTGCGGCGGATGGAACTGAAGCTTTCTTT; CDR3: CASSLAADGTEAFF
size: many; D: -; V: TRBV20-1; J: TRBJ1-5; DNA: TGCAGTGCTAGTCCTCCACAGGGCACCAGCAATCAGCCCCAGCATTTT; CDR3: CSASPPQGTSNQPQHF
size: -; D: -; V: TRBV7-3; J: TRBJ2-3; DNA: TGTGCCAGCAGCCTCCGGGACCGCCGGGAAGATACGCAGTATTTT; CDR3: CASSLRDRREDTQYF
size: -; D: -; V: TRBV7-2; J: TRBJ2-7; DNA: TGTGCCAGCAGCCCTACCGGGATCTACGAGCAGTACTTC; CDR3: CASSPTGIYEQYF
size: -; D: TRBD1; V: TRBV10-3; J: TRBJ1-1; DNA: TGTGCCATCAGTGAACACAGGGACAGGGGAGACGCTGAAGCTTTCTTT; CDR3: CAISEHRDRGDAEAFF
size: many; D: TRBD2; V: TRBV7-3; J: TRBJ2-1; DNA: TGTGCCAGCAGCTTAAGCGGGAGCTCCTACAATGAGCAGTTCTTC; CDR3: CASSLSGSSYNEQFF
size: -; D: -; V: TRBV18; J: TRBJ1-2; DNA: TGTGCCAGCTCACAAACGAGACAGACAGGTCACTATGGCTACACCTTC; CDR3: CASSQTRQTGHYGYTF
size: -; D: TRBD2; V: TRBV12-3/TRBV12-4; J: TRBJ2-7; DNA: TGTGCCAGCAGTTGGAGGGGACTAGCTACCTACGAGCAGTACTTC; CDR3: CASSWRGLATYEQYF
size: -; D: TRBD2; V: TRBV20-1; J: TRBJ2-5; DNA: TGCGGTGCTCAGACGACTAGCCGGGAGACCCAGTACTTC; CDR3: CGAQTTSRETQYF
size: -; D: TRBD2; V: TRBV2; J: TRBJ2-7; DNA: TGTGCCAGCAGACGACTAGCCCCCGATTACGAGCAGTACTTC; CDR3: CASRRLAPDYEQYF